This section outlines one TCR beta chain sequence together with its context. Antigen: not known. J was trimmed by 7 bases and V by 5 bases; bases with no gene match: 17. CDR1 PRHDT and CDR2 FYEKMQ come from the germline V gene (reference sequence). This CDR3 comprises 19 residues. The data derive from a study of shared clonotypes between healthy human individuals. Points from the study as a whole: Deeper or shallower sequencing was expected to change how clonotypes are shared among donors. Naive CD4 clonotypes were shared across several donors at about 5.2%. Among non-shared clonotypes, generation probabilities were lower than among those shared by all four donors.

Only in-frame clones appear in the TCRdb table, and some are missing; sequencing was by immunoSEQ multiplex PCR. This table holds more than 2 million clones, under 97% found once. The sequenced sample consisted of naive CD4+ T cells sorted from blood. The subset denotes: CD45RA+ positively selected. The J gene is TRBJ2-1, the V gene TRBV13; 13 nucleotides align to TRBD2. This clonotype was sampled from a man aged 18-30 years in good health. CDR3 amino acids: CASSPIGTSGESLWNEQFF. CDR3 bases: TGTGCCAGCAGCCCCATAGGGACTAGCGGGGAGTCACTGTGGAATGAGCAGTTCTTC.